These 25 T cell receptor beta chains came from one sample sequenced in a study of blood T cell repertoires in COVID-19. Repertoires were generated with immunoSEQ multiplex PCR, while TCRdb's copy carries only in-frame clones and drops some. The repertoire holds 350,000 to 450,000 clones, with around 89% as singletons. Material: peripheral blood. The receptors derive from a man between 35 and 55 years old with acute or convalescent COVID-19.

V is TRBV2 and J is TRBJ2-2; TRBD2 is a possible D gene (5 bases). The CDR3 length is 15 residues. The V gene's germline CDR1 is SNHLY and CDR2 FYNNEI. Between the trimmed V and J ends, which lost 4 bases and 0 bases, there was a span of 9 bases. The CDR3 is CASSGTFANTGELFF. In DNA form, the CDR3 reads TGTGCCAGCAGTGGGACTTTCGCGAACACCGGGGAGCTGTTTTTT.

The genes are TRBV7-9 and TRBJ1-3, with unresolved D. V shed 2 bases and J shed 2 bases, with 10 bases lying between them. This CDR3 spans 15 amino acids. CDR1 is SEHNR, CDR2 FQNEAQ, per germline (reference sequence). This chain's CDR3 is CASSLSFGAGNTIYF. DNA of the CDR3: TGTGCCAGCAGCTTAAGTTTCGGGGCTGGAAACACCATATATTTT. The complete variable domain, with remaining parts taken from reference TRBV7-9 and TRBJ1-3, reads DTGVSQNPRHKITKRGQNVTFRCDPISEHNRLYWYRQTLGQGPEFLTYFQNEAQLEKSRLLSDRFSAERPKGSFSTLEIQRTEQGDSAMYLCASSLSFGAGNTIYFGEGSWLTVV.

CDR3 DNA: TGTGCCAGCAGCTTGGTGGCGGAAGAGACCCAGTACTTC. It codes for CASSLVAEETQYF. The chain links TRBV5-4 to TRBJ2-5; no firm D call. The V end was cut by 0 bases, the J end by 3 bases, with 6 bases between. CDR1 is SGHNT and CDR2 is YYREEE in the germline V gene (reference sequence). The CDR3 runs 13 residues.

The rearrangement joins TRBV14 to TRBJ1-5; D ambiguous. The V and J ends lost 3 bases and 0 bases respectively, with 6 bases between them. Germline CDR1 is SGHDN and CDR2 is FVKESK. The CDR3 has 14 residues. CDR3 DNA sequence: TGTGCCAGCAGCCAGTCAAATAGCAATCAGCCCCAGCATTTT. Translating it yields CASSQSNSNQPQHF.

The rearrangement joins TRBV13 to TRBJ2-3, with 7 bases matching TRBD2. CDR3 length equals 14 residues. The J segment lost 4 bases and the V segment lost 1 base, leaving 2 bases of the junction unmatched. Germline V gene sequence: CDR1 PRHDT, CDR2 FYEKMQ (reference sequence). DNA of the CDR3: TGTGCCAGCAGCTTAGCCGGGGGGTCAGATACGCAGTATTTT. Amino acids: CASSLAGGSDTQYF.

This clone was seen only a few times. This chain joins TRBV7-9 and TRBJ1-2; the D gene is possibly TRBD1 (5 bases). V lost 1 base, J lost 2 bases, and 8 bases lay in between. CDR1 SEHNR and CDR2 FQNEAQ come from the germline V gene (reference sequence). CDR3 length equals 14 residues. The CDR3 sequence: CASSLGNRNYGYTF. The DNA for the CDR3 is TGTGCCAGCAGCTTAGGTAACAGGAACTATGGCTACACCTTC.

The chain joins TRBV10-3 to TRBJ1-2; no reliable D call. The CDR3 consists of 17 residues. Between the trimmed V and J ends, which lost 3 bases and 4 bases, there was a span of 21 bases. Germline V lookup: CDR1 ENHRY, CDR2 SYGVKD. CDR3 nucleotide sequence: TGTGCCATCAGTGATATTGCTATGAGCGGGGTAGGCTATGGCTACACCTTC. Its translation is CAISDIAMSGVGYGYTF.

CDR3 in DNA: TGTGCCAGCAGCCCAACCGTAGTCAATTCACCCCTCCACTTT. This sequence encodes CASSPTVVNSPLHF. The J gene is TRBJ1-6, the V gene TRBV7-2; no firm D call. V lost 5 bases, J lost 7 bases, and 12 bases lay in between. Germline V gene sequence: CDR1 SGHTA, CDR2 FQGNSA. The CDR3 spans 14 residues.

The chain employs TRBV2 and TRBJ1-6, with D possibly being TRBD1 (5 bases). The CDR3 has 13 amino acids. V lost 10 bases and J 10 bases, leaving 17 bases between the germline ends. Germline V gene data show CDR1 as SNHLY and CDR2 as FYNNEI. CDR3 amino acids: CATGTDSRSPLHF. The DNA for the CDR3 is TGTGCCACCGGAACCGACAGCCGGTCACCCCTCCACTTT.

This chain links TRBV5-1 with TRBJ2-4; D remains unclear. CDR1 is SGHRS, CDR2 YFSETQ, per germline. Trimming stripped 4 bases from V and 5 bases from J, with 10 bases between. The length of the CDR3 is 13 residues. CDR3 residues: CASSPSRENIQYF. The CDR3 DNA is TGCGCCAGCAGCCCGTCCCGGGAAAACATTCAGTACTTC.

The chain recombines TRBV24-1 with TRBJ1-2; D not resolved. Trimming cost V 3 bases and J 0 bases, with 4 bases left between them. CDR1 and CDR2 (germline): KGHDR, SFDVKD. The CDR3 length is 13 residues. The DNA of the CDR3 is TGTGCCACCAGTGATCCTGCTAACTATGGCTACACCTTC. It encodes CATSDPANYGYTF.

The chain combines TRBV7-8 with TRBJ2-1, with 7 bases aligning to TRBD1. Germline values: CDR1 SGHVS, CDR2 FQNEAQ. The V segment lost 5 bases and the J segment 2 bases; nucleotides outside the gene matches: 6. The CDR3 contains 15 residues. This chain's CDR3 is CASSTRDRAYNEQFF. For the CDR3, the DNA is TGTGCCAGCAGCACCCGGGACAGAGCCTACAATGAGCAGTTCTTC.

The V and J genes are TRBV3-1 (or the pseudogene TRBV3-2) and TRBJ2-1; a weak D match, TRBD2 (6 bases). The CDR3 spans 18 residues. Germline V CDR1 and CDR2: LGHDT, YNNKEL (reference sequence). Trimming took off 0 bases at V and 4 bases at J, with 19 bases between the two ends. CDR3 sequence (DNA): TGTGCCAGCAGCCAAGAAAGCCTTCTAAGCGGGCTTTACAATGAGCAGTTCTTC. It codes for CASSQESLLSGLYNEQFF.

CDR3 sequence (DNA): TGTGCCAGCAGGAAAGCGGGAGGGCTCTACGAGCAGTACTTC. It is translated as CASRKAGGLYEQYF. This sequence joins TRBV13 and TRBJ2-7; 10 bases match TRBD2. Germline V gives CDR1 PRHDT, CDR2 FYEKMQ (reference sequence). The CDR3 sequence is 14 residues long. The junction had 5 bases not matched to a gene; V was cut back by 6 bases and J by 3 bases. Full variable domain (outside the CDR3, taken from reference TRBV13 and TRBJ2-7): AAGVIQSPRHLIKEKRETATLKCYPIPRHDTVYWYQQGPGQDPQFLISFYEKMQSDKGSIPDRFSAQQFSDYHSELNMSSLELGDSALYFCASRKAGGLYEQYFGPGTRLTVT.

The chain has TRBV12-3 or TRBV12-4 and TRBJ1-2; no reliable D call. Between the trimmed V and J ends, which lost 8 bases and 5 bases, there was a span of 15 bases. The CDR3 has 13 residues. The CDR3 sequence is CASRRRDLYGYTF. CDR3 nucleotides: TGTGCCAGCCGGAGAAGAGACCTTTATGGCTACACCTTC.

Remarks on this clone: A clone one base away is much larger, so this may be a read error. V and J are TRBV11-1 and TRBJ1-2; 7 bases fit TRBD1. The CDR3 sequence is 13 residues long. Trimming removed 5 bases from V and 2 bases from J; junction bases left unmatched: 2. The germline gives CDR1 SGHAT, CDR2 FQDESV (reference sequence). The CDR3 loop is CASSPGQNYGYTF. CDR3 nucleotide sequence: TGTGCCAGCAGCCCGGGACAGAACTATGGCTACACCTTC.

The CDR3 spells CSASTPETQYF. DNA for the CDR3: TGCAGTGCTAGTACTCCAGAGACCCAGTACTTC. The chain combines TRBV20-1 with TRBJ2-5, with D unresolved. Per the germline V gene, CDR1 is DFQATT and CDR2 is SNEGSKA (reference sequence). V dropped 3 bases and J dropped 4 bases, with 6 bases sitting between them. The CDR3 sequence is 11 residues long.

This chain connects TRBV14 to TRBJ2-1; TRBD2 matches 12 bases. Trimming removed 4 bases from V and 3 bases from J; junction bases left unmatched: 19. This CDR3 spans 21 amino acids. From germline, CDR1 is SGHDN and CDR2 FVKESK. CDR3 amino acids: CASSRERTGQLAGGLYNEQFF. CDR3 nucleotides: TGTGCCAGCAGCCGGGAACGGACAGGGCAACTAGCGGGAGGACTCTACAATGAGCAGTTCTTC.

The rearrangement joins TRBV6-2 or TRBV6-3 to TRBJ2-7; TRBD2 aligns across 8 bases. There are 15 residues in the CDR3. Germline V CDR1 and CDR2: MNHEY, SVGEGT. V lost 0 bases to trimming and J lost 1 base; unmatched junction nucleotides: 2. The CDR3 spells CASSYSGLESYEQYF. The CDR3 DNA is TGTGCCAGCAGTTACTCGGGACTAGAATCCTACGAGCAGTACTTC.

The chain is built from TRBV7-9 and TRBJ2-1; 9 bases line up with TRBD1. V trimming: 4 bases; J trimming: 3 bases; junction bases outside the gene matches: 7. The CDR3 extends over 16 amino acids. Germline-derived CDR1 and CDR2 are SEHNR and FQNEAQ (reference sequence). CDR3 loop: CASSSLGQGYYNEQFF. The CDR3 DNA is TGTGCCAGCAGCTCCCTGGGACAGGGTTACTACAATGAGCAGTTCTTC.

This sequence joins TRBV2 and TRBJ1-1; D is undetermined. V lost 9 bases and J 1 base, leaving 6 bases between the germline ends. Germline values: CDR1 SNHLY, CDR2 FYNNEI. This CDR3 has 11 amino acids. CDR3 sequence (DNA): TGTGCCAGAACAGAGAACACTGAAGCTTTCTTT. Amino acids: CARTENTEAFF.

The V and J genes are TRBV6-5 and TRBJ1-5; 8 bases agree with TRBD1. The CDR3 runs to 14 residues. The V and J ends lost 8 bases and 4 bases, in that order; junction bases with no gene match: 7. Germline-derived CDR1 and CDR2 are MNHEY and SVGAGI. The CDR3: CASAKTGVNQPQHF. The DNA for the CDR3 is TGTGCCAGCGCGAAGACAGGGGTAAATCAGCCCCAGCATTTT.

This clone has just one count. The rearrangement joins TRBV7-8 to TRBJ1-2, with D perhaps matching TRBD1 (6 bases). Germline values: CDR1 SGHVS, CDR2 FQNEAQ. V lost 5 bases and J lost 5, with 21 bases in between. The CDR3 is 16 residues long. The CDR3 nucleotides read TGTGCCAGCAGCGGATACAGGGTTCCGACCGGGTATGGCTACACCTTC. Protein product: CASSGYRVPTGYGYTF. Variable domain in full (rest from reference TRBV7-8 and TRBJ1-2): GAGVSQSPRYKVAKRGQDVALRCDPISGHVSLFWYQQALGQGPEFLTYFQNEAQLDKSGLPSDRFFAERPEGSVSTLKIQRTQQEDSAVYLCASSGYRVPTGYGYTFGSGTRLTVV.

J is TRBJ1-6 and V is TRBV6-5, with 9 bases identical to TRBD1. Losses at the gene ends were 6 bases for V and 7 bases for J; bases not matched to a gene: 7. Germline CDR1 reads MNHEY; CDR2 reads SVGAGI. The CDR3 totals 15 residues. In DNA form, the CDR3 reads TGTGCCAGCAGAAAACAGGGGGCTGCGAATTCACCCCTCCACTTT. Its protein is CASRKQGAANSPLHF.

The chain is built from TRBV2 and TRBJ1-3; the D is unclear. The germline V and J ends were trimmed by 10 bases and 0 bases, with 13 bases remaining between them. The CDR3 covers 14 residues. Germline CDR1 reads SNHLY; CDR2 reads FYNNEI. The CDR3 nucleotides are TGTGCCACATCGACGGGAAGCTCTGGAAACACCATATATTTT. This encodes CATSTGSSGNTIYF.